This T cell receptor (beta chain) was sequenced in a study of blood T cell repertoires in COVID-19. About the study: Donors in the United States, Italy and Spain gave samples during acute or convalescent COVID-19.

Germline V gene sequence: CDR1 MDHEN, CDR2 SYDVKM. Trimming removed 7 bases from V and 4 bases from J, with 23 bases in between. CDR3 length: 17 amino acids. In the study's own analysis: Reference gene primer amplification yielded estimated nucleated cell counts. Using immunoSEQ multiplex PCR, the repertoire was profiled, and TCRdb retains in-frame clones only, with some absent. That table supplies the V and J calls and clone size; D and trimming were determined from the DNA. The data show 46,000 or so clones, 86% seen once. This clone has a handful of counts. The genes are TRBV28 and TRBJ1-5; D is possibly TRBD1 (5 bases). Sequencing input: peripheral blood. This sequence was found in a man aged 60 to 69 with active or convalescent COVID-19. The CDR3 region has the DNA TGTGCCAGCACCAACGCCAAGCGCAGGGCTTTGAATCAGCCCCAGCATTTT. It yields the protein CASTNAKRRALNQPQHF.